This entry features one TCR beta chain sequence. Its antigen remains unidentified. The source of the sample is a study of long-term antiretroviral therapy in people with HIV. About the research overall: Some samples came about a decade before the 2015 immediate-ART recommendation, and these were the earliest. Broader study findings: All time points showed a repertoire dominated by clones expanded before ART. Data on ART adherence, viral resistance or therapy changes were unavailable.

It was version v3.0 of the immunoSEQ assay that was run at survey level. Profiling relied on immunoSEQ multiplex PCR, and the TCRdb table lists in-frame clones only, not all of them. The sample includes 20,000 to 30,000 clones, almost 85% of them seen just once. The CDR3 length is 14 residues. With V trimmed by 5 bases and J by 4 bases, 7 bases remained unmatched. Germline values: CDR1 SSHAT, CDR2 FNYEAQ (reference sequence). This TCR came from a woman in her twenties or thirties with HIV. The sequenced sample was unsorted PBMCs, obtained 1.1 years before starting antiretroviral therapy. This chain links TRBV7-7 with TRBJ2-5, with 7 bases lining up with TRBD2. The CDR3 is CASSPTSVGETQYF. The CDR3 nucleotides read TGTGCCAGCAGCCCTACTAGCGTGGGAGAGACCCAGTACTTC.